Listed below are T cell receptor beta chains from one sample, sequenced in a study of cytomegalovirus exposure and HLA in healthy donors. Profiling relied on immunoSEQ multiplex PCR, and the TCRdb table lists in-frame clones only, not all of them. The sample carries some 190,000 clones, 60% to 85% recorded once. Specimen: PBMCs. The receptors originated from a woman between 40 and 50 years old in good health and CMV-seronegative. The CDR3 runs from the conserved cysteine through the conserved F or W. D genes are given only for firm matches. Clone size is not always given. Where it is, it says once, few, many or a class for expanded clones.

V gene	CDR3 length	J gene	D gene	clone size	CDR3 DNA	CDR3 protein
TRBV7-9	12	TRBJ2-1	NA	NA	TGTGCCAGCAGCTTAGGGCTTTCTGAGCAGTTCTTC	CASSLGLSEQFF
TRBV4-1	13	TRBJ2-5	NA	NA	TGCGCCAGCAGCCAATTTGCCTCGGGGACCCAGTACTTC	CASSQFASGTQYF
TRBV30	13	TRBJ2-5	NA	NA	TGTGCCTGGAGTGTCCCGCCCGGGGAGACCCAGTACTTC	CAWSVPPGETQYF
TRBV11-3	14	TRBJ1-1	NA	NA	TGTGCCAGCAGCAGCCGGTCAAGGAGCACTGAAGCTTTCTTT	CASSSRSRSTEAFF
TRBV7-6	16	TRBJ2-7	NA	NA	TGTGCCAGCAGCTTAGGTAGGAGGGGATTCTTCCACGAGCAGTACTTC	CASSLGRRGFFHEQYF
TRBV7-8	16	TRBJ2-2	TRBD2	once	TGTGCCAGCAGCCTCTTAGCGGGAGATAACACCGGGGAGCTGTTTTTT	CASSLLAGDNTGELFF
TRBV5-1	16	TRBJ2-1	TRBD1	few	TGCGCCAGCAGCTACCTCGGGACAGGGAACGGCAATGAGCAGTTCTTC	CASSYLGTGNGNEQFF
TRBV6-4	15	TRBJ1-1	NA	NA	TGTGCCAGCAGATACAGGGTCGGGGTCGTCACTGAAGCTTTCTTT	CASRYRVGVVTEAFF
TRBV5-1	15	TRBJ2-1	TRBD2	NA	TGCGCCAGCGGGTCAGCGGGAGGCTCTAACAATGAGCAGTTCTTC	CASGSAGGSNNEQFF
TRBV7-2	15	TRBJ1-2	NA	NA	TGTGCCAGCAGCTTAACGGGGGAGGTTGGCTATGGCTACACCTTC	CASSLTGEVGYGYTF
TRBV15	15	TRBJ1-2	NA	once	TGTGCCACCTCAGCCGGGGGGACGACTATGGGTGGCTACACCTTC	CATSAGGTTMGGYTF
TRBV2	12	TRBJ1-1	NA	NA	TGTGCCAGCAGGGTAGGGGCCACTGAAGCTTTCTTT	CASRVGATEAFF
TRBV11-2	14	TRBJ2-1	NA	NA	TGTGCCAGCACACTCTCGGCGGGATCCAATGAGCAGTTCTTC	CASTLSAGSNEQFF
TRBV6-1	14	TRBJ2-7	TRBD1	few	TGTGCCAGCAGTGAAAACCCGGACAGGGGGGGGCAGTACTTC	CASSENPDRGGQYF
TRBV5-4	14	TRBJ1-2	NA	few	TGTGCCAGCAGCTGGAGCGGAAGCAACTATGGCTACACCTTC	CASSWSGSNYGYTF
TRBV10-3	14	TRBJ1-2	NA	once	TGTGCCATCAGTGAGTCCTCCCAGGAATCGGGCTACACCTTC	CAISESSQESGYTF
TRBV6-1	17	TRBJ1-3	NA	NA	TGTGCCAGCAGTGAATCGGCAGGTCGAGCCTCTGGAAACACCATATATTTT	CASSESAGRASGNTIYF
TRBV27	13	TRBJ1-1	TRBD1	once	TGTGCCAGCAGTCCGCCCGGGACAGCTGAAGCTTTCTTT	CASSPPGTAEAFF
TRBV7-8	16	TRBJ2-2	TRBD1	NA	TGTGCCAGCAGCCCCGTGGGGGTGACAGGGACCGGGGAGCTGTTTTTT	CASSPVGVTGTGELFF
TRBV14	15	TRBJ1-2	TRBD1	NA	TGTGCCAGCAGCCAGGGAATGGGACAGGGACGTGGCTACACCTTC	CASSQGMGQGRGYTF
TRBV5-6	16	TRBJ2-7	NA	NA	TGTGCCAGCAGCGAGGAACCAGACCTAACAGGCTACGAGCAGTACTTC	CASSEEPDLTGYEQYF
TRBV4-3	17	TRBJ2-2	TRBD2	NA	TGCGCCAGCAGCCAAGGTAGCGGGAGTAGGCGGACCGGGGAGCTGTTTTTT	CASSQGSGSRRTGELFF